This TCR beta chain was observed in a study of control samples from healthy donors and cancer patients. This clone was counted only a few times. The V gene's germline CDR1 is SGHRS and CDR2 YFSETQ. The CDR3 totals 13 residues. With 1 base removed from V and 8 bases from J, the gap between germline ends came to 12 bases. Sequencing was performed with immunoSEQ multiplex PCR; in TCRdb, only in-frame clones are kept and a portion is missing. The table shows tens of thousands of clones, with about 90% occurring only once. The sample was PBMCs. The receptor's source is a woman between 50 and 59 years old with head and neck cancer. V and J are TRBV5-1 and TRBJ1-2, with D maybe TRBD1 (5 bases). Here the CDR3 DNA reads TGCGCCAGCAGCTTGACGGGACCCGGAGGCTACACCTTC. As protein: CASSLTGPGGYTF.